The 30 T cell receptor beta chains below were found in one sample sequenced in a study of T cells expressing NK-cell markers. TCRdb processed the 5' RACE reads again and assigns one entry to each CDR3 protein, with no DNA. Found here are 200,000 to 300,000 distinct CDR3 sequences; the top ten clones hold more than 3.5%. The sample was blood T cells: a sorted CD56 or NKG2C T cell subset, CD4+ or CD8+ T cells, or bulk PBMC T cells (not recorded which). Receptors were obtained from a woman aged 18 to 69 in good health.

This chain uses TRBV29-1 with TRBJ2-3; TCRdb designates TRBD2, a call that cannot be tested without DNA. Per the germline V gene, CDR1 is SQVTM and CDR2 is ANQGSEA. The CDR3 spans 13 residues. The CDR3 is CSVEPRAPDTQYF.

The rearrangement joins TRBV2 to TRBJ1-4; the TCRdb call, TRBD1, lacks DNA for checking. Per the germline V gene, CDR1 is SNHLY and CDR2 is FYNNEI. There are 15 residues in the CDR3. The CDR3 is CASRSDGKGGEKLFF.

The chain employs TRBV20-1 and TRBJ2-4; the TCRdb D gene call, TRBD2, has no DNA to confirm it. The germline CDR1 and CDR2 sequences are DFQATT and SNEGSKA (reference sequence). The CDR3 length is 13 residues. The chain's CDR3 is CSASPGLSNIQYF.

The CDR3 here is CASSSWTSGRSTDTQYF. V usage is TRBV5-1 and J usage is TRBJ2-3; TCRdb calls TRBD2, which cannot be checked without DNA. Germline V gene lookup returns CDR1 SGHRS and CDR2 YFSETQ. The CDR3 covers 17 residues.

This chain uses TRBV24-1 with TRBJ2-3; TCRdb's D gene call, TRBD1, goes unchecked for lack of DNA. The germline CDR1 and CDR2 sequences are KGHDR and SFDVKD. The CDR3 is 14 amino acids. CDR3 residues: CATSGGDSTDTQYF.

The rearrangement links TRBV7-2 to TRBJ1-1. The germline V gene has CDR1 SGHTA and CDR2 FQGNSA. CDR3 size: 15 residues. CDR3 loop: CASSFSGRMNTEAFF.

The chain recombines TRBV9 with TRBJ2-3. Germline V CDR1 and CDR2: SGDLS, YYNGEE. CDR3 length equals 14 residues. The CDR3 spells CASSPLGFTDTQYF.

The chain links TRBV6-2 or TRBV6-3 to TRBJ2-1; TCRdb designates TRBD2, a call that cannot be tested without DNA. The V gene's germline CDR1 is MNHEY and CDR2 SVGEGT. The length of the CDR3 is 16 residues. The chain's CDR3 is CASSYPKSGGVGEQFF.

The rearrangement joins TRBV5-1 to TRBJ1-3. The V gene's germline CDR1 is SGHRS and CDR2 YFSETQ. The CDR3 spans 15 residues. CDR3 loop: CASSRGTDSGNTIYF. Supplemented by reference TRBV5-1 and TRBJ1-3, the full variable domain reads KAGVTQTPRYLIKTRGQQVTLSCSPISGHRSVSWYQQTPGQGLQFLFEYFSETQRNKGNFPGRFSGRQFSNSRSEMNVSTLELGDSALYLCASSRGTDSGNTIYFGEGSWLTVV.

J is TRBJ2-2 and V is TRBV7-8; TCRdb selects TRBD2, and the lack of DNA leaves this call unchecked. The CDR3 sequence is 14 residues long. Germline loops: CDR1 SGHVS, CDR2 FQNEAQ. CDR3 in amino acids: CASSPSSGTGELFF. Filled out from reference TRBV7-8 and TRBJ2-2, the complete variable domain reads GAGVSQSPRYKVAKRGQDVALRCDPISGHVSLFWYQQALGQGPEFLTYFQNEAQLDKSGLPSDRFFAERPEGSVSTLKIQRTQQEDSAVYLCASSPSSGTGELFFGEGSRLTVL.

The chain recombines TRBV20-1 with TRBJ2-5; there is no DNA to check the TCRdb D call of TRBD2. The CDR3 runs 17 residues. CDR1 is DFQATT and CDR2 is SNEGSKA in the germline V gene (reference sequence). The CDR3 spells CSATTISGTGLKETQYF.

The chain links TRBV7-8 to TRBJ2-3. This CDR3 is built from 15 residues. CDR1 is SGHVS, CDR2 FQNEAQ, per germline. The CDR3 here is CASSFLGIGGDTQYF.

The V call is TRBV11-3, the J call TRBJ2-1. This CDR3 comprises 15 residues. Germline-derived CDR1 and CDR2 are SGHNT and YENEEA. This CDR3 reads CASSPTPVSYNEQFF.

The chain is built from TRBV5-1 and TRBJ1-1; the D call from TCRdb, TRBD1, cannot be confirmed without DNA. Germline V gives CDR1 SGHRS, CDR2 YFSETQ. The CDR3 has 13 residues. The CDR3 loop reads CASSLVGAGEAFF.

The chain recombines TRBV4-3 with TRBJ2-1; TCRdb's D call, TRBD2, is unchecked because there is no DNA. The CDR3 consists of 17 residues. CDR1 LGHNA and CDR2 YSLEER come from the germline V gene. The CDR3 protein is CASSQGLGTSGGHEQFF.

This chain links TRBV12-3 or TRBV12-4 with TRBJ2-1; absent DNA, TCRdb's TRBD2 call cannot be checked. The CDR3 totals 16 residues. The CDR3 protein is CASSSPGTSAYNEQFF.

The rearrangement uses TRBV7-2 and TRBJ2-3; checking the TCRdb D call of TRBD1 is not possible without DNA. Germline loops: CDR1 SGHTA, CDR2 FQGNSA. The CDR3 contains 14 residues. The CDR3 is CASSLGTATDTQYF.

The rearrangement links TRBV12-3 or TRBV12-4 to TRBJ2-2; TCRdb's D gene call, TRBD1, goes unchecked for lack of DNA. The CDR3 extends over 14 amino acids. The CDR3 region is CASRGQLNTGELFF.

The chain is built from TRBV29-1 and TRBJ2-1. The CDR3 runs 11 residues. Per the germline V gene, CDR1 is SQVTM and CDR2 is ANQGSEA. The CDR3 sequence is CSVEVGNEQFF.

The chain combines TRBV12-3 or TRBV12-4 with TRBJ2-3. This CDR3 is built from 12 residues. CDR3 region: CASNIGTDTQYF.

The rearrangement joins TRBV7-8 to TRBJ1-1; TCRdb gives TRBD1 as the D gene, but with no DNA this cannot be confirmed. This CDR3 region has 12 residues. Germline V CDR1 and CDR2: SGHVS, FQNEAQ. The CDR3 region is CASSWGDTEAFF. Drawing the rest from reference TRBV7-8 and TRBJ1-1, the complete variable domain is GAGVSQSPRYKVAKRGQDVALRCDPISGHVSLFWYQQALGQGPEFLTYFQNEAQLDKSGLPSDRFFAERPEGSVSTLKIQRTQQEDSAVYLCASSWGDTEAFFGQGTRLTVV.

The chain is built from TRBV20-1 and TRBJ2-3; TCRdb's D call of TRBD2 is untestable without DNA. The CDR3 totals 17 residues. CDR1 is DFQATT and CDR2 is SNEGSKA in the germline V gene (reference sequence). The chain's CDR3 is CSARVGGSPQITDTQYF.

V and J are TRBV20-1 and TRBJ2-3; TCRdb proposes TRBD1, but this gene call is untestable without DNA. The CDR3 covers 15 residues. Germline V lookup: CDR1 DFQATT, CDR2 SNEGSKA (reference sequence). CDR3 loop: CSARTSGTQTDTQYF.

The chain uses TRBV29-1 and TRBJ1-2. Germline V lookup: CDR1 SQVTM, CDR2 ANQGSEA. The CDR3 runs to 11 residues. CDR3 amino acids: CSTSGNYGYTF. Filled out from reference TRBV29-1 and TRBJ1-2, the complete variable domain reads SAVISQKPSRDICQRGTSLTIQCQVDSQVTMMFWYRQQPGQSLTLIATANQGSEATYESGFVIDKFPISRPNLTFSTLTVSNMSPEDSSIYLCSTSGNYGYTFGSGTRLTVV.

This sequence joins TRBV20-1 and TRBJ1-1; TCRdb's D call of TRBD1 is untestable without DNA. The CDR3 totals 11 residues. Germline CDR1 DFQATT, CDR2 SNEGSKA (reference sequence). The CDR3 here is CNPIQGTEAFF.

This chain links TRBV3-1 with TRBJ2-7; the D gene TCRdb calls, TRBD2, cannot be checked with no DNA. The V gene's germline CDR1 is LGHDT and CDR2 YNNKEL (reference sequence). CDR3 length: 13 residues. CDR3 in amino acids: CASSQDLGGSGYF.

CDR3 amino acids: CSVAGRNYNEQFF. This chain uses TRBV29-1 with TRBJ2-1; there is no DNA to check the TCRdb D call of TRBD1. CDR1 and CDR2 from the germline V gene are SQVTM and ANQGSEA. CDR3 length: 13 amino acids.

V usage is TRBV4-1 and J usage is TRBJ1-1; the D call from TCRdb, TRBD1, cannot be confirmed without DNA. This CDR3 has 15 residues. Germline values: CDR1 MGHRA, CDR2 YSYEKL. The CDR3 reads CASSRVQGVNTEAFF.

The chain couples TRBV11-1 to TRBJ2-3; TCRdb gives TRBD2 as the D gene, but with no DNA this cannot be confirmed. This CDR3 comprises 15 residues. Germline V gene sequence: CDR1 SGHAT, CDR2 FQDESV (reference sequence). The CDR3 reads CASSARGVAADTQYF.

The J gene is TRBJ2-2, the V gene TRBV18; without DNA, the TCRdb call of TRBD2 cannot be checked. This CDR3 has 14 residues. Germline CDR1 is KGHSH and CDR2 is LQKENI. This CDR3 reads CASSPGGPAGELFF.